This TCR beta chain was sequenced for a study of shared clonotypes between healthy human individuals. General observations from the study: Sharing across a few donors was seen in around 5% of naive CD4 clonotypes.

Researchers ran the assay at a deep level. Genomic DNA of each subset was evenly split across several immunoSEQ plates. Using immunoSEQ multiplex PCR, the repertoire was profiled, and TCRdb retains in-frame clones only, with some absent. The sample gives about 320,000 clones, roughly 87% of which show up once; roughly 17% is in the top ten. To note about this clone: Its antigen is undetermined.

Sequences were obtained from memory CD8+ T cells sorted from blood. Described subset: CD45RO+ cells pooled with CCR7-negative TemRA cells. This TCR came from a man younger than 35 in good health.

This CDR3 is CAISESGGLNTEAFF. DNA for the CDR3: TGTGCCATCAGTGAGTCAGGGGGTTTGAACACTGAAGCTTTCTTT. The chain links TRBV10-3 to TRBJ1-1; D might be TRBD1 (6 bases). The V gene lost 0 bases and the J gene lost 0 bases, with 8 bases spanning the gap. CDR3 size: 15 residues. The germline gives CDR1 ENHRY, CDR2 SYGVKD.